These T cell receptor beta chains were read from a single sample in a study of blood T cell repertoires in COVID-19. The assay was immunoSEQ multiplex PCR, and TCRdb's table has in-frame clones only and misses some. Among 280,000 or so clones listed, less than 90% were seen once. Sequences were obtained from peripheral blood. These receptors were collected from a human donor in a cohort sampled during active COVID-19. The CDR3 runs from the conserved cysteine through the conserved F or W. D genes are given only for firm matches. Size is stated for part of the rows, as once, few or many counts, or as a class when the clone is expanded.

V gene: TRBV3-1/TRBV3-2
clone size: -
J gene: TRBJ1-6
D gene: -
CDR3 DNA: TGTGCCAGCGAAGGGGGGGGCCTCTATAATTCACCCCTCCACTTT
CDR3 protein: CASEGGGLYNSPLHF

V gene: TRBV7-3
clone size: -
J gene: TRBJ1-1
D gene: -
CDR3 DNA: TGTGCCAGCAGCTTAACGGCTGGGGGCGTTACTGAAGCTTTCTTT
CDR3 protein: CASSLTAGGVTEAFF

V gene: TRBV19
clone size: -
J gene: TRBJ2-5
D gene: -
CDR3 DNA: TGTGCCAGTAGTACGATTCTCGGGGGTAAGGGGGCCCGGGAGACCCAGTACTTC
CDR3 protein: CASSTILGGKGARETQYF

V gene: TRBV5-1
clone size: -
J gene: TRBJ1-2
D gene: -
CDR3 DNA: TGCGCCAGCAGCCAACAGGGTGTTCAAGATGGCTACACCTTC
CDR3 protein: CASSQQGVQDGYTF

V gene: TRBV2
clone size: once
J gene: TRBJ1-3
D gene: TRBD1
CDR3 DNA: TGTGCCAGCAGTCGACAGGGATTCTCCATATATTTT
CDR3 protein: CASSRQGFSIYF

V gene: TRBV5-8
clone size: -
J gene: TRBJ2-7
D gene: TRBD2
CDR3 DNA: TGTGCCAGCAGCCTAGGACTAGTGTACGAGCAGTACTTC
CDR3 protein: CASSLGLVYEQYF

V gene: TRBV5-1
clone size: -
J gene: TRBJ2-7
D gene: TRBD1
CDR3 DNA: TGCGCCAGCAGCTGGGGGACAGAAACGGCGCAGTACTTC
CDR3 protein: CASSWGTETAQYF

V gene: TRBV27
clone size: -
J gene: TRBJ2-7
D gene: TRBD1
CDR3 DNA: TGTGCCAGCAGTTTGGGGACAGGGATCGGCGAGCAGTACTTC
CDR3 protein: CASSLGTGIGEQYF

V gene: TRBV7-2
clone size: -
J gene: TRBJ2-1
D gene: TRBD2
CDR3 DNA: TGTGCCAGCAGCGTATCGACTAGCCGCAATGAGCAGTTCTTC
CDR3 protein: CASSVSTSRNEQFF

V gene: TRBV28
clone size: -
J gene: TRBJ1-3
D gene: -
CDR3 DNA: TGTGCCAGCAGTAGCCAGGGGAGAAACACCATATATTTT
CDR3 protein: CASSSQGRNTIYF

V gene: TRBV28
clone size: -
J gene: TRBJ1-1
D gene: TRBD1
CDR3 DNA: TGTGCCAGTAGGGGGCTAGAGAACACTGAAGCTTTCTTT
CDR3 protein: CASRGLENTEAFF

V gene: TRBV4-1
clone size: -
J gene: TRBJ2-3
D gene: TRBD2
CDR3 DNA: TGCGCCAGCAGCCAAGATACACTAGCGGAACGTACGCAGTATTTT
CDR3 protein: CASSQDTLAERTQYF

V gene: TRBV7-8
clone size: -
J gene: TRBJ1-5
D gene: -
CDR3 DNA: TGTGCCAGCAGCTTTCGAGATCAGCCCCAGCATTTT
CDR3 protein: CASSFRDQPQHF

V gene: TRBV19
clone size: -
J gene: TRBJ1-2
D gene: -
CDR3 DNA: TGTGCCAGTAGTATAGACGGGGGATACTATGGCTACACCTTC
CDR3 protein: CASSIDGGYYGYTF

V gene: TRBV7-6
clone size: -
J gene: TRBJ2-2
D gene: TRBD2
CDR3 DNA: TGTGCCAGCAGCCAAGAAGCGGGAGCCCCTTCCGGCGGGGAGCTGTTTTTT
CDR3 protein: CASSQEAGAPSGGELFF

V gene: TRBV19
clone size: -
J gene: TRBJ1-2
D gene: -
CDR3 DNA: TGTGCCACCACCAAAGGAGTCTCGGACTATGGCTACACCTTC
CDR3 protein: CATTKGVSDYGYTF

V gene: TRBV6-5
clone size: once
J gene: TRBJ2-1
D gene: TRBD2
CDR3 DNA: TGTGCCAGCAGGCTAGCGGGAGGCCTATACAATGAGCAGTTCTTC
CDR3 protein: CASRLAGGLYNEQFF

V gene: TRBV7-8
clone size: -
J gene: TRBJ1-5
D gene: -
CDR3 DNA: TGTGCCAGCAGCTCCCGGGCGGGCGATGGGCCCCAGCATTTT
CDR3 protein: CASSSRAGDGPQHF